This T cell receptor (beta chain) comes out of a study of cytotoxic CD8 clonotypes in ibrutinib-treated CLL. Across the whole study: Partial responses totalled approximately 24 and complete responses 2; after median roughly 68 months, roughly 14 remained remitted and around twelve progressed. Study outcomes and limitations: Pretreatment clonality was elevated relative to age-matched healthy donors and paralleled circulating CD8+ T-cell counts. Having risen at ibrutinib response, clonality had fallen back toward baseline by progression.

Targeted sequencing depth ranged from 1 in 200,000 to 1 in 1 million T cells. Only in-frame clones appear in the TCRdb table, and some are missing; sequencing was by immunoSEQ multiplex PCR. The data hold about 74,000 clones, with 75% to 85% observed a single time. With regard to this clone: Its specificity is not known.

The germline V gene encodes CDR1 LNHDA and CDR2 SQIVND (reference sequence). CDR3 length equals 13 residues. V gave up 5 bases and J gave up 5 bases; unmatched junction bases: 4. This specimen was PBMCs, taken at disease progression, from a patient treated with ibrutinib. The chain employs TRBV19 and TRBJ1-1; 8 nucleotides match TRBD1. The receptor comes from a human donor with chronic lymphocytic leukemia. In nucleotides, the CDR3 is TGTGCCAGTAGTGGACAGGGCGGGACTGAAGCTTTCTTT. Translation gives CASSGQGGTEAFF.